Listed below are T cell receptor beta chains from one sample, sequenced in a study of T-cell reconstitution after alpha-beta-depleted transplantation in children. TCRdb analysed the PCR reads with MiXCR anew, one entry per CDR3 protein. This sample carries approximately 430,000 distinct CDR3 sequences, around 15% of them seen once, and the ten largest clones take just under 30%. The sequencing here drew on PBMCs, mostly from graft donor cells, taken 360 days after TCRalphabeta/CD19-depleted stem cell transplant. Source of these receptors: a boy under three years old who had a stem cell transplant for Wiskott-Aldrich syndrome, so the T cells may come from the graft donor. CDR3s include the opening cysteine and the closing phenylalanine or tryptophan. Fields, in order: V gene, D gene, J gene, clone size, CDR3 protein, CDR3 DNA. D genes are given only for firm matches. Size is omitted from some rows. Given values are once, few, many or a class for expanded clones.

TRBV4-1	.	TRBJ1-3	.	CASSSRLPSSGNTIYF	TGCGCCAGCAGCTCCCGGCTCCCGAGCTCTGGAAACACCATATATTTT
TRBV10-3	TRBD1	TRBJ2-7	.	CAISEVDGQGVRDEQYF	TGTGCCATCAGTGAGGTGGATGGACAGGGTGTAAGGGACGAGCAGTACTTC
TRBV24-1	.	TRBJ2-7	.	CATSARGFDSYEQYF	TGTGCCACCAGTGCAAGAGGGTTTGATTCCTACGAGCAGTACTTC
TRBV24-1	TRBD1	TRBJ2-5	few	CATSDPLPGQGWTQYF	TGTGCCACCAGTGATCCTCTTCCCGGACAGGGCTGGACCCAGTACTTC
TRBV12-3/TRBV12-4	.	TRBJ2-3	few	CASSLTTTDTQYF	TGTGCCAGCAGTTTAACGACCACAGATACGCAGTATTTT
TRBV11-1	TRBD2	TRBJ2-7	.	CASSLTGTSGAYSYEQYF	TGTGCCAGCAGCTTAACCGGGACTAGCGGGGCATACTCCTACGAGCAGTACTTC
TRBV20-1	.	TRBJ1-2	.	CSATDATWGYTF	TGCAGTGCTACGGACGCAACGTGGGGCTACACCTTC
TRBV30	.	TRBJ1-3	.	CAWSVRLGNTIYF	TGTGCCTGGAGTGTACGATTGGGAAACACCATATATTTT
TRBV18	TRBD1	TRBJ2-5	.	CASSHNSSGQGLSIKTQYF	TGTGCCAGCTCCCACAACTCCTCGGGACAGGGATTGTCAATAAAGACCCAGTACTTC
TRBV12-3/TRBV12-4	.	TRBJ1-1	few	CASSTRSNTEAFF	TGTGCCAGCAGTACCCGATCGAACACTGAAGCTTTCTTT
TRBV20-1	.	TRBJ1-2	many	CSAHRGGGYTF	TGCAGTGCCCACCGTGGGGGTGGCTACACCTTC
TRBV6-1	.	TRBJ2-7	.	CASSRGLGSYEQYF	TGTGCCAGCAGTAGGGGGTTGGGCTCCTACGAGCAGTACTTC
TRBV5-1	TRBD2	TRBJ2-2	many	CASRLAAGELFF	TGCGCCAGCAGACTAGCGGCCGGGGAGCTGTTTTTT
TRBV28	.	TRBJ1-2	many	CASTDRLGGLGYGYTF	TGTGCCAGCACCGACCGGCTGGGGGGGTTAGGGTATGGCTACACCTTC
TRBV5-1	.	TRBJ1-2	.	CASSLEAVTGAYGYTF	TGCGCCAGCAGCTTGGAAGCAGTAACGGGGGCATATGGCTACACCTTC
TRBV5-1	.	TRBJ2-1	.	CASSLEGFSTYNEQFF	TGCGCCAGCAGCTTGGAGGGGTTTAGCACCTACAATGAGCAGTTCTTC
TRBV5-1	.	TRBJ1-6	.	CASSRGTMNNSPLHF	TGCGCCAGCAGCCGTGGGACTATGAATAATTCACCCCTCCACTTT
TRBV5-1	TRBD1	TRBJ2-2	few	CASSSQGALTGELFF	TGCGCCAGCAGCTCACAGGGGGCGCTAACCGGGGAGCTGTTTTTT
TRBV7-8	.	TRBJ2-3	.	CASSLQRQGTDTQYF	TGTGCCAGCAGCTTGCAAAGGCAGGGCACAGATACGCAGTATTTT
TRBV7-8	TRBD2	TRBJ2-5	many	CASSLGAGGIQETQYF	TGTGCCAGCAGCTTAGGTGCGGGGGGGATTCAAGAGACCCAGTACTTC
TRBV4-1	.	TRBJ2-3	.	CASSLLRGADTQYF	TGCGCCAGCAGCCTTCTCAGGGGGGCAGATACGCAGTATTTT
TRBV20-1	.	TRBJ2-3	many	CSAREDPDTQYF	TGCAGTGCTAGAGAAGACCCAGATACGCAGTATTTT
TRBV16	TRBD1	TRBJ2-3	few	CASSQNRGDTQYF	TGTGCCAGCAGCCAGAACAGGGGAGATACGCAGTATTTT
TRBV12-3/TRBV12-4	.	TRBJ2-1	.	CASRGAAGLLDEQFF	TGTGCCAGCAGGGGGGCGGCGGGACTACTCGATGAGCAGTTCTTC
TRBV21-1	.	TRBJ2-2	.	CASSKARQVMNTGELFF	TGTGCCAGCAGCAAAGCCAGGCAGGTTATGAACACCGGGGAGCTGTTTTTT
TRBV12-3/TRBV12-4	.	TRBJ2-2	few	CASSLSLAGNTGELFF	TGTGCCAGCAGTTTAAGCCTGGCGGGGAACACCGGGGAGCTGTTTTTT
TRBV10-3	TRBD1	TRBJ2-5	.	CAISGQGAEDQETQYF	TGTGCCATCAGCGGACAGGGGGCGGAAGATCAAGAGACCCAGTACTTC
TRBV6-4	.	TRBJ2-1	.	CASSYRVRSSYNEQFF	TGTGCCAGCAGTTATCGGGTCCGTAGCTCCTACAATGAGCAGTTCTTC
TRBV29-1	.	TRBJ2-1	many	CSVLRDPSYNEQFF	TGCAGCGTGCTCCGGGATCCCTCCTACAATGAGCAGTTCTTC
TRBV7-9	.	TRBJ2-3	few	CASSKQTATYTDTQYF	TGTGCCAGCAGCAAGCAGACTGCGACATACACAGATACGCAGTATTTT
TRBV24-1	TRBD1	TRBJ2-2	.	CATSESQGSGELFF	TGTGCCACCAGTGAGTCACAGGGGAGCGGGGAGCTGTTTTTT
TRBV5-1	.	TRBJ2-7	.	CASSLGYPQRVAYEQYF	TGCGCCAGCAGCTTGGGGTACCCCCAGCGGGTCGCCTACGAGCAGTACTTC
TRBV28	.	TRBJ2-7	few	CASSLPYREQYF	TGTGCCAGCAGTTTACCCTACAGGGAGCAGTACTTC
TRBV5-4	.	TRBJ1-1	.	CASSFPGGNTEAFF	TGTGCCAGCAGCTTCCCCGGTGGGAACACTGAAGCTTTCTTT
TRBV20-1	.	TRBJ2-5	.	CSARGLYQETQYF	TGCAGTGCTAGAGGGCTGTACCAAGAGACCCAGTACTTC
TRBV6-2/TRBV6-3	TRBD2	TRBJ2-3	once	CASSRSAGALTDTQYF	TGTGCCAGCAGTAGATCAGCGGGGGCACTCACAGATACGCAGTATTTT
TRBV25-1	.	TRBJ2-2	.	CASSGRTANTGELFF	TGTGCCAGCAGTGGTCGGACAGCTAACACCGGGGAGCTGTTTTTT
TRBV5-1	TRBD1	TRBJ2-5	few	CASNMGLRGQGLRETQYF	TGCGCCAGCAATATGGGCCTCCGGGGACAGGGGCTCCGGGAGACCCAGTACTTC
TRBV11-2	.	TRBJ1-6	many	CASSFLAPDSSYNSPLHF	TGTGCCAGCAGCTTTTTAGCCCCGGACAGCTCCTATAATTCACCCCTCCACTTT
TRBV9	.	TRBJ2-2	few	CASSVISQAGELFF	TGTGCCAGCAGCGTAATTAGCCAGGCCGGGGAGCTGTTTTTT
TRBV7-2	.	TRBJ1-1	few	CASSLRGIPREAFF	TGTGCCAGCAGCTTAAGGGGCATTCCGCGGGAAGCTTTCTTT
TRBV10-2	.	TRBJ2-2	few	CASSEAGSPPGELFF	TGCGCCAGCAGTGAAGCTGGATCGCCCCCCGGGGAGCTGTTTTTT
TRBV12-3/TRBV12-4	.	TRBJ2-3	many	CASRAGAPTDTQYF	TGTGCCAGCAGGGCTGGGGCTCCCACAGATACGCAGTATTTT
TRBV20-1	.	TRBJ1-1	few	CSAGGEAFF	TGCAGTGCGGGGGGTGAAGCTTTCTTT
TRBV6-1	TRBD1	TRBJ2-3	few	CASSRTGTGQYF	TGTGCCAGCAGTCGAACAGGGACAGGGCAGTATTTT
TRBV27	.	TRBJ2-2	.	CASSSIYTGELFF	TGTGCCAGCAGTTCAATCTACACCGGGGAGCTGTTTTTT
TRBV12-3/TRBV12-4	.	TRBJ2-7	many	CASSRGPSSYEQYF	TGTGCCAGCAGTAGAGGACCTAGCTCCTACGAGCAGTACTTC
TRBV5-1	.	TRBJ2-4	few	CASSLQAAKNIQYF	TGCGCCAGCAGCTTGCAAGCGGCCAAAAACATTCAGTACTTC
TRBV9	.	TRBJ2-7	.	CASSVGLSSYEQYF	TGTGCCAGCAGCGTAGGTCTTAGCTCCTACGAGCAGTACTTC
TRBV5-1	.	TRBJ2-7	few	CASSFEASPYEQYF	TGCGCCAGCAGCTTTGAGGCCAGCCCCTACGAGCAGTACTTC
TRBV2	.	TRBJ1-5	few	CASSQGGNNQPQHF	TGTGCCAGCAGCCAAGGGGGGAACAATCAGCCCCAGCATTTT
TRBV5-1	.	TRBJ2-7	.	CASSLAGSLRTGTLSYEQYF	TGCGCCAGCAGCTTGGCCGGCTCTCTGCGTACCGGGACATTATCTTACGAGCAGTACTTC
TRBV2	.	TRBJ2-1	.	CASSERRRNNEQFF	TGTGCCAGCAGTGAACGACGGAGGAACAATGAGCAGTTCTTC